The 17 T cell receptor beta chains below come from one sample, sequenced in a study of identical twins. TCRdb recomputed calls from the 5' RACE reads with MiXCR, one row per CDR3 protein. The data show 250,000 or so distinct CDR3 sequences, roughly 7% seen once. These sequences were also reported in another study, on yellow fever vaccine responses in identical twins.

Sequenced material: memory (CD45RO+) T cells sorted from blood. Receptors were obtained from a woman younger than 30 in good health.

The chain carries TRBV27 and TRBJ1-6; 7 bases are a match to TRBD1. The CDR3 covers 15 residues. Germline assignment: CDR1 MNHEY and CDR2 SMNVEV (reference sequence). With V trimmed by 6 bases and J by 10 bases, 12 bases remained unmatched. DNA for the CDR3: TGTGCCAGCAGACAGACAGGGTTAAGGGTATCACCCCTCCACTTT. This sequence encodes CASRQTGLRVSPLHF.

This clonotype was seen just once. The chain joins TRBV2 to TRBJ2-3, with 9 bases identical to TRBD2. The CDR3 extends over 15 amino acids. Trimming at V came to 4 bases and at J to 3 bases, leaving 5 bases not matched to a gene. CDR1 and CDR2 (germline): SNHLY, FYNNEI. The CDR3 protein is CASSVISGGTDTQYF. The CDR3 nucleotides are TGTGCCAGCAGTGTGATTAGCGGGGGTACAGATACGCAGTATTTT.

V and J are TRBV11-2 and TRBJ2-7; the D gene is possibly TRBD2 (5 bases). CDR3 length: 14 residues. V gave up 1 base and J gave up 1 base, with 8 bases separating them. The V gene's germline CDR1 is SGHAT and CDR2 FQNNGV. CDR3 amino acids: CASSLGQRSYEQYV. The CDR3 DNA follows: TGTGCCAGCAGCTTAGGGCAGCGGTCCTACGAGCAGTACGTC.

This chain connects TRBV29-1 to TRBJ2-2, with D perhaps being TRBD1 or TRBD2 (6 bases each). The CDR3 runs 13 residues. Trimming removed 4 bases at V and 6 bases at J, with 12 bases between. Germline CDR1 is SQVTM and CDR2 is ANQGSEA. The CDR3 DNA is TGCAGCGTTGCCGGGGGCTACGCCGGGGAGCTGTTTTTT. Encoded protein: CSVAGGYAGELFF.

Only a few counts were recorded for this clonotype. The CDR3 nucleotides read TGTGCCAGCACCTGGACAGGGACTAACACTGAAGCTTTCTTT. Encoded protein: CASTWTGTNTEAFF. The rearrangement links TRBV28 to TRBJ1-1; 8 nucleotides line up with TRBD1. The germline gives CDR1 MDHEN, CDR2 SYDVKM. CDR3 length: 14 residues. The V and J ends lost 7 bases and 2 bases, in that order; junction bases with no gene match: 6. Drawing the rest from reference TRBV28 and TRBJ1-1, the complete variable domain is DVKVTQSSRYLVKRTGEKVFLECVQDMDHENMFWYRQDPGLGLRLIYFSYDVKMKEKGDIPEGYSVSREKKERFSLILESASTNQTSMYLCASTWTGTNTEAFFGQGTRLTVV.

This clonotype has a count of ten or more. The chain combines TRBV12-3 or TRBV12-4 with TRBJ1-5; D uncertain. This CDR3 spans 14 amino acids. Trimming removed 6 bases from V and 0 bases from J, with 9 bases in between. The DNA for the CDR3 is TGTGCCAGCAGGTGGACGGATAGCAATCAGCCCCAGCATTTT. It yields the protein CASRWTDSNQPQHF.

The genes are TRBV7-8 and TRBJ2-7; D might be TRBD1 (5 bases). The germline CDR1 and CDR2 sequences are SGHVS and FQNEAQ. This CDR3 has 18 residues. Trimming cost V 3 bases and J 2 bases, with 23 bases left between them. CDR3 nucleotide sequence: TGTGCCAGCAGCTTTTTAGCCCCCTGGGGCCACCGACCCTACGAGCAGTACTTC. This sequence encodes CASSFLAPWGHRPYEQYF.

The J gene is TRBJ2-6, the V gene TRBV7-8, with 9 bases identical to TRBD1. This CDR3 comprises 17 residues. CDR1 SGHVS and CDR2 FQNEAQ come from the germline V gene. V lost 5 bases and J lost 0; bases outside the gene matches: 5. Here the CDR3 reads CASSLQGASSGANVLTF. As DNA, the CDR3 is TGTGCCAGCAGCCTACAGGGGGCCTCCTCTGGGGCCAACGTCCTGACTTTC.

This clonotype has only a few counts. The chain carries TRBV11-2 and TRBJ1-1; D gene unclear. The germline V gene has CDR1 SGHAT and CDR2 FQNNGV. Trimming cost V 3 bases and J 1 base, with 9 bases left between them. This CDR3 spans 14 amino acids. CDR3 loop: CASSFVRQNTEAFF. CDR3 coding DNA: TGTGCCAGCAGCTTTGTTCGGCAGAACACTGAAGCTTTCTTT.

The sample holds many counts of this clonotype. The chain couples TRBV12-3 or TRBV12-4 to TRBJ2-2, with TRBD1 identical over 7 bases. This CDR3 has 15 amino acids. Trimming cost V 7 bases and J 0 bases; bases outside gene matches: 5. CDR3 region: CASTQTGSNTGELFF. In DNA form, the CDR3 reads TGTGCCAGCACCCAGACAGGGTCGAACACCGGGGAGCTGTTTTTT.

The chain uses TRBV18 and TRBJ1-2, with D uncertain. Germline lookup yields CDR1 KGHSH and CDR2 LQKENI. This CDR3 is 12 amino acids long. The germline V and J ends were trimmed by 1 base and 6 bases, with 6 bases remaining between them. As DNA, the CDR3 is TGTGCCAGCTCACCACAGGCAGATGGCTACACCTTC. Residues: CASSPQADGYTF.

The chain links TRBV20-1 to TRBJ2-5; D may be TRBD1 (6 bases). This CDR3 comprises 16 residues. In germline, CDR1 is DFQATT, CDR2 SNEGSKA (reference sequence). Trimming took off 3 bases at V and 2 bases at J, with 19 bases between the two ends. This CDR3 is CSASSQGRGWQETQYF. The CDR3 DNA reads TGCAGTGCTAGTTCGCAGGGGAGAGGATGGCAAGAGACCCAGTACTTC.

CDR3 bases: TGCGCCAGCAGGCCAGGACAGCAATTCGGGGAGCTGTTTTTT. Residues: CASRPGQQFGELFF. The V call is TRBV5-1, the J call TRBJ2-2; the D gene is possibly TRBD1 (6 bases). Germline V gene sequence: CDR1 SGHRS, CDR2 YFSETQ. This CDR3 is built from 14 residues. Trimming shortened V by 5 bases and J by 7 bases, and 15 bases separated the two germline ends.

The table lists this clonotype with many counts. The chain employs TRBV6-1 and TRBJ2-3, with TRBD2 matching over 9 bases. The V gene's germline CDR1 is MNHNS and CDR2 SASEGT. The CDR3 totals 16 residues. V gave up 5 bases and J gave up 0 bases; unmatched junction bases: 6. The CDR3 coding sequence is TGTGCCAGCAGTCGTCTTGCGGGGGGGAGCACAGATACGCAGTATTTT. This gives the protein CASSRLAGGSTDTQYF.

This clonotype was detected only a few times. The chain employs TRBV3-1 and TRBJ1-1; D is uncertain. Trimming took 5 bases from V and 1 from J, leaving 14 bases between them. Germline-derived CDR1 and CDR2 are LGHDT and YNNKEL (reference sequence). The CDR3 has 15 residues. CDR3 in amino acids: CASSASGIPNTEAFF. The CDR3 DNA follows: TGTGCCAGCAGCGCATCCGGGATACCGAACACTGAAGCTTTCTTT.

This clonotype has just a few counts. The chain carries TRBV6-5 and TRBJ2-2, with TRBD2 matching over 7 bases. With V trimmed by 0 bases and J by 3 bases, 4 bases remained unmatched. In germline, CDR1 is MNHEY, CDR2 SVGAGI. CDR3 length: 16 residues. This CDR3 reads CASSYSTSRYTGELFF. For the CDR3, the DNA is TGTGCCAGCAGTTACTCGACTAGCCGATACACCGGGGAGCTGTTTTTT.

The gene calls are TRBV28 and TRBJ2-7; 11 positions agree with TRBD2. The CDR3 loop spans 15 amino acids. The junction had 10 bases not matched to a gene; V was cut back by 5 bases and J by 7 bases. In germline, CDR1 is MDHEN, CDR2 SYDVKM. CDR3 sequence: CASSPPLAGGQEQYV. CDR3 DNA sequence: TGTGCCAGCAGTCCCCCCTTAGCGGGGGGGCAGGAGCAGTACGTC.